A single TCR beta chain is shown here with its context. Its specificity is unknown. Germline lookup yields CDR1 SGHRS and CDR2 YFSETQ. Trimming pared 3 bases from V and 4 bases from J, leaving 13 bases between. The CDR3 has 14 amino acids. Time point: week 11, during vaccination. A 20-mer mutant IDH1 peptide at 300 ug was injected subcutaneously with topical imiquimod. This specimen comes from a study of a mutant IDH1 vaccine in newly diagnosed glioma. For the study at large: Following radiotherapy alone, or alongside temozolomide cycles, vaccination was started after an interval of 4-6 weeks. Previous treatment comprised radiotherapy, temozolomide, or both, mostly both.

The assay was immunoSEQ multiplex PCR, and TCRdb's table has in-frame clones only and misses some. Of fewer than 150,000 clones in the sample, roughly 90% were seen once. Broader study findings: It seemed that pseudoprogression was not linked to changes in the top peripheral T cell clonotypes.

The sample consisted of PBMCs, taken from a glioma patient whose treatment included an IDH1 peptide vaccine. The gene calls are TRBV5-1 and TRBJ2-5, with D tentatively TRBD2 (5 bases). The sequence came from a woman aged 45-60 years with glioma. This CDR3 is CASSSGRGGETQYF. CDR3 DNA: TGCGCCAGCAGCTCCGGACGAGGAGGAGAGACCCAGTACTTC.